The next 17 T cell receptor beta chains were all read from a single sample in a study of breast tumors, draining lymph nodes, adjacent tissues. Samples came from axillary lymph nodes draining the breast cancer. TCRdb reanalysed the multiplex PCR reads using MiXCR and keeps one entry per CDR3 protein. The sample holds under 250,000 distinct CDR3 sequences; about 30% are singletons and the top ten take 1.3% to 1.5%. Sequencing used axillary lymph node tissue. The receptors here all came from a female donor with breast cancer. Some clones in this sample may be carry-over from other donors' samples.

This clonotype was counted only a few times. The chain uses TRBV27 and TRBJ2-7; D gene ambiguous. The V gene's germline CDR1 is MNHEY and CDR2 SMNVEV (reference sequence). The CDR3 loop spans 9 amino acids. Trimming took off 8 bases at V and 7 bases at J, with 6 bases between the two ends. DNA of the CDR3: TGTGCCAGCCCGCTAGAGCAGTACTTC. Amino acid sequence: CASPLEQYF.

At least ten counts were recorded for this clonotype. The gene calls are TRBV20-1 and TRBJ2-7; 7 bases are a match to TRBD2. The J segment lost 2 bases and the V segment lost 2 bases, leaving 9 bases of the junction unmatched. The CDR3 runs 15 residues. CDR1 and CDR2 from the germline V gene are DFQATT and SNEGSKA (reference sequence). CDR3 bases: TGCAGTGCTAGACCATTCCAGGCGGGAGCCTACGAGCAGTACTTC. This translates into CSARPFQAGAYEQYF.

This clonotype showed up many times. The CDR3 DNA follows: TGTGCCAGCAGTGTCCGACCCGCAACTAATGAAAAACTGTTTTTT. It is translated as CASSVRPATNEKLFF. J is TRBJ1-4 and V is TRBV6-1, with D unclear. The CDR3 runs 15 residues. The germline V and J ends were trimmed by 4 bases and 0 bases, with 9 bases remaining between them. The germline CDR1 and CDR2 sequences are MNHNS and SASEGT.

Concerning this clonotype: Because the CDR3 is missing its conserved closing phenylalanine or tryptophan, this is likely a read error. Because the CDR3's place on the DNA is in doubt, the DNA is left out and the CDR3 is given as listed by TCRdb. CDR3 in amino acids: CASSMTPGS. The chain couples TRBV19 to TRBJ2-1; the D call of TRBD1 is as the table states it, not checked on the DNA. The CDR3 adds up to 9 amino acids, both ends counted. Germline V gene sequence: CDR1 LNHDA, CDR2 SQIVND (reference sequence).

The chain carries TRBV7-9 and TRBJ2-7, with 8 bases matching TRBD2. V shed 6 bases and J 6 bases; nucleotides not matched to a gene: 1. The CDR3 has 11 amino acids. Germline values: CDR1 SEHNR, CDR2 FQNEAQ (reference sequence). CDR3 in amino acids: CASSSGTEQYF. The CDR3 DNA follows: TGTGCCAGCAGTAGCGGGACCGAGCAGTACTTC.

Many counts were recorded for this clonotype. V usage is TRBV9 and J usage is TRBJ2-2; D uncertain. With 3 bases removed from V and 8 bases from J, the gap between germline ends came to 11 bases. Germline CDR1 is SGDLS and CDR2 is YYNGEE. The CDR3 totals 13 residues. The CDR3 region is CASSAAPPGELFF. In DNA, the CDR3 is TGTGCCAGCAGCGCCGCCCCTCCAGGGGAGCTGTTTTTT.

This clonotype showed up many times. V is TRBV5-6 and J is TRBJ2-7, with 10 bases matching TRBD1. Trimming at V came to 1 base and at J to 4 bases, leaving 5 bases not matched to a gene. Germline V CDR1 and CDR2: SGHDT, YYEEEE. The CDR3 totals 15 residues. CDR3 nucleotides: TGTGCCAGCAGCTTGTACGGGACAGGGGTTTACGAGCAGTACTTC. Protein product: CASSLYGTGVYEQYF.

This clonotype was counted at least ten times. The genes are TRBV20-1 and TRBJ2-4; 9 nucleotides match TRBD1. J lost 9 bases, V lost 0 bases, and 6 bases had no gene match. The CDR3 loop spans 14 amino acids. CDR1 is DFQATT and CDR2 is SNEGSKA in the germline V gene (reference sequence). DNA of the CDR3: TGCAGTGCTAGAGAACAGGGGGCGAATCCCATTCAGTACTTC. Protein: CSAREQGANPIQYF.

The CDR3 protein is CASSLQGAVTEAFF. CDR3 DNA: TGTGCCAGCAGTTTACAGGGGGCGGTCACTGAAGCTTTCTTT. The V and J genes are TRBV12-3 or TRBV12-4 and TRBJ1-1; 8 nucleotides agree with TRBD1. Losses at the gene ends were 2 bases for V and 4 bases for J; bases not matched to a gene: 3. There are 14 residues in the CDR3.

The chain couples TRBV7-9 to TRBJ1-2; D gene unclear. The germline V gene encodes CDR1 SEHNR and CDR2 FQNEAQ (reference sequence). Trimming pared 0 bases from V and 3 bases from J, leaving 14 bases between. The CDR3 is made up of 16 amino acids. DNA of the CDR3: TGTGCCAGCAGCTTAGCGTCCCCGGACCGTGACTATGGCTACACCTTC. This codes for CASSLASPDRDYGYTF.

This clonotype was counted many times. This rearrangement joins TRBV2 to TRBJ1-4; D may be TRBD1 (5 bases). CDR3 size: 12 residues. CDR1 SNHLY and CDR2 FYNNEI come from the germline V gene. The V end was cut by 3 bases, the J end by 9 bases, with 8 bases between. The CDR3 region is CASSELGQKLFF. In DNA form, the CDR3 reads TGTGCCAGCAGTGAGTTGGGGCAAAAACTGTTTTTT.

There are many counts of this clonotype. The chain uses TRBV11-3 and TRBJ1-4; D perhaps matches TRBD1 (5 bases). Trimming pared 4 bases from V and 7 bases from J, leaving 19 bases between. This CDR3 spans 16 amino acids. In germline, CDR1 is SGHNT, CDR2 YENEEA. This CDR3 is CASSSIDRDGFEKLFF. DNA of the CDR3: TGTGCCAGCAGCTCAATAGACCGGGACGGCTTTGAAAAACTGTTTTTT. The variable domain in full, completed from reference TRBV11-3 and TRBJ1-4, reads EAGVVQSPRYKIIEKKQPVAFWCNPISGHNTLYWYLQNLGQGPELLIRYENEEAVDDSQLPKDRFSAERLKGVDSTLKIQPAELGDSAVYLCASSSIDRDGFEKLFFGSGTQLSVL.

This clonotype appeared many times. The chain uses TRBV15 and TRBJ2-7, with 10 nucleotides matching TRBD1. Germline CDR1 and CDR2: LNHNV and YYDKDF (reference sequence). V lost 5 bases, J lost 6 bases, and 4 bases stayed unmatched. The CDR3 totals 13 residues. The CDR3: CATSSRTGGEQYF. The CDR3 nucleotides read TGTGCCACCAGCTCCCGGACAGGGGGCGAGCAGTACTTC. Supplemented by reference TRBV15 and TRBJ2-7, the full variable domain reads DAMVIQNPRYQVTQFGKPVTLSCSQTLNHNVMYWYQQKSSQAPKLLFHYYDKDFNNEADTPDNFQSRRPNTSFCFLDIRSPGLGDTAMYLCATSSRTGGEQYFGPGTRLTVT.

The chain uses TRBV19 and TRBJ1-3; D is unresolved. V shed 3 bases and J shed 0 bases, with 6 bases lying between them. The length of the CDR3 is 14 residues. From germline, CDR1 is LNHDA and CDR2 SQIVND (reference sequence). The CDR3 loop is CASSIGVSGNTIYF. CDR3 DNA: TGTGCCAGTAGTATCGGGGTCTCTGGAAACACCATATATTTT.

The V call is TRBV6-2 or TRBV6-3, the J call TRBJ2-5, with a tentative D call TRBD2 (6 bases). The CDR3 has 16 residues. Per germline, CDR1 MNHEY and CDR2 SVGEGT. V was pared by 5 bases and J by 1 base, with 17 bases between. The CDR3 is CASSHGPGGAQETQYF. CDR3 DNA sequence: TGTGCCAGCAGTCACGGTCCGGGCGGGGCCCAAGAGACCCAGTACTTC.

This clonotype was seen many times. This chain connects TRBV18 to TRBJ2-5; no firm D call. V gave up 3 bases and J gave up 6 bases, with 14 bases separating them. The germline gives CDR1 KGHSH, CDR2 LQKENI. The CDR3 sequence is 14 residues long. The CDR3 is CASSPPMSEKTQYF. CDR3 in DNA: TGTGCCAGCTCACCCCCTATGTCTGAGAAGACCCAGTACTTC.

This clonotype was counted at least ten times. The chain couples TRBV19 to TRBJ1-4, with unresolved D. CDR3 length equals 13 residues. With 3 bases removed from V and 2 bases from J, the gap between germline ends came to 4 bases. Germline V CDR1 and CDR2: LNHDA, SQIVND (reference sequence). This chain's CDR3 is CASSIGTNEKLFF. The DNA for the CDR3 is TGTGCCAGTAGTATTGGTACTAATGAAAAACTGTTTTTT.